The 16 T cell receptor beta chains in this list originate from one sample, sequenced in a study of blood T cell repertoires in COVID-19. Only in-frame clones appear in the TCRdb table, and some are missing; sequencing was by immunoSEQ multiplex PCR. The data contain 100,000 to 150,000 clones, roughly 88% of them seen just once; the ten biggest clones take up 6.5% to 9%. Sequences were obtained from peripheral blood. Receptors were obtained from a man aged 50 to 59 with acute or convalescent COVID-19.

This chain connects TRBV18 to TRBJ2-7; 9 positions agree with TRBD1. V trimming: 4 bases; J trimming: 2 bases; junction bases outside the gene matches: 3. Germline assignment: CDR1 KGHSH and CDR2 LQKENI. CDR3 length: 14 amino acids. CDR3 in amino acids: CASSQGQGPYEQYF. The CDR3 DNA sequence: TGTGCCAGCTCACAGGGACAGGGACCCTACGAGCAGTACTTC.

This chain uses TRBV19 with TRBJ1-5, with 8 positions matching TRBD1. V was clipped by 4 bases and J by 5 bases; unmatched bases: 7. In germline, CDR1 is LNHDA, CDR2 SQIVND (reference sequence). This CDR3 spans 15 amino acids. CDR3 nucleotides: TGTGCCAGTAGTACGCCCAGGGGGCACGATCAGCCCCAGCATTTT. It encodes CASSTPRGHDQPQHF.

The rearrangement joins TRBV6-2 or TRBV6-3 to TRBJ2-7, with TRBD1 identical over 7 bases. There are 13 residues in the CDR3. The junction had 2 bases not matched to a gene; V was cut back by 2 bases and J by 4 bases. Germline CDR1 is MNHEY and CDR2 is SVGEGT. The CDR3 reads CASSYRDRYEQYF. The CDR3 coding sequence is TGTGCCAGCAGTTACCGGGACAGATACGAGCAGTACTTC.

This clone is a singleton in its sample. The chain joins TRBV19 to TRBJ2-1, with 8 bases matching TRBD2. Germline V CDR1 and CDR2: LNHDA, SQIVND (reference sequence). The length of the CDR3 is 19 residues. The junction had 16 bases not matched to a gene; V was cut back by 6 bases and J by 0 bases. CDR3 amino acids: CASSPEPAGAFSSYNEQFF. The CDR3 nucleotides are TGTGCCAGTAGCCCAGAGCCAGCGGGAGCCTTCAGCTCCTACAATGAGCAGTTCTTC.

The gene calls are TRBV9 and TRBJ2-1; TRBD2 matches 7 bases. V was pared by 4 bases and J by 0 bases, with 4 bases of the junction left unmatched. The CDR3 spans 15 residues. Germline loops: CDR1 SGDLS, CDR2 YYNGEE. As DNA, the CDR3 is TGTGCCAGCAGCACCGGGAGGAGCTCCTACAATGAGCAGTTCTTC. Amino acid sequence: CASSTGRSSYNEQFF.

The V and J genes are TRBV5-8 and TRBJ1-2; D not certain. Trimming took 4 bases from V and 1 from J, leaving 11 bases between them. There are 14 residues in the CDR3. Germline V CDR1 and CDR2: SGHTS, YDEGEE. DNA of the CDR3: TGTGCCAGCAGCCCTGCGAGGAATAACTATGGCTACACCTTC. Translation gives CASSPARNNYGYTF.

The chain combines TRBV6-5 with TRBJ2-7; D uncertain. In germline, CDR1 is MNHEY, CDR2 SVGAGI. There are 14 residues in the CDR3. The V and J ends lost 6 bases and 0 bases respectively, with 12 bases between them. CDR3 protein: CASRRLSSSYEQYF. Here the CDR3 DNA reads TGTGCCAGCAGGAGACTTAGCTCCTCCTACGAGCAGTACTTC.

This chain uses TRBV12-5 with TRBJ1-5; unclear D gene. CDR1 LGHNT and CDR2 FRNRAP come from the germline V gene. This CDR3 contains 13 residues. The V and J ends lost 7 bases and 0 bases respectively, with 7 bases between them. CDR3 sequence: CASAPGSNQPQHF. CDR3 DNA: TGTGCTAGTGCACCCGGTAGCAATCAGCCCCAGCATTTT.

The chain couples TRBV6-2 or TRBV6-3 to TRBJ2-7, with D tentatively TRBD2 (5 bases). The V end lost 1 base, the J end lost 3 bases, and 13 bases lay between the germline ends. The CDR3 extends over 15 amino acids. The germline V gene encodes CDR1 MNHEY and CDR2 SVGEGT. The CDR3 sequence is CASSYFTQRNYEQYF. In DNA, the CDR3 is TGTGCCAGCAGTTACTTCACCCAGCGGAACTACGAGCAGTACTTC.

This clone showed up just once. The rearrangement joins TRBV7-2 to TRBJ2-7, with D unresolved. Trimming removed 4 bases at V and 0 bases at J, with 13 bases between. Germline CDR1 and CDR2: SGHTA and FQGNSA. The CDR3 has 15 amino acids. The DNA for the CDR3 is TGTGCCAGCAGCTGGGTGGCTAGGAGCTCCTACGAGCAGTACTTC. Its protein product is CASSWVARSSYEQYF.

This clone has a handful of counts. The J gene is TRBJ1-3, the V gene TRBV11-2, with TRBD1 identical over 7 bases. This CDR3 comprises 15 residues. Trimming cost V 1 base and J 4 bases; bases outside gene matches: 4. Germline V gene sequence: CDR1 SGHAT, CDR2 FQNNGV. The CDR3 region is CASSLAGTDGNTIYF. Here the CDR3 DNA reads TGTGCCAGCAGCTTAGCCGGGACAGACGGAAACACCATATATTTT. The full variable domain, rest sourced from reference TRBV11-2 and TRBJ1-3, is EAGVAQSPRYKIIEKRQSVAFWCNPISGHATLYWYQQILGQGPKLLIQFQNNGVVDDSQLPKDRFSAERLKGVDSTLKIQPAKLEDSAVYLCASSLAGTDGNTIYFGEGSWLTVV.

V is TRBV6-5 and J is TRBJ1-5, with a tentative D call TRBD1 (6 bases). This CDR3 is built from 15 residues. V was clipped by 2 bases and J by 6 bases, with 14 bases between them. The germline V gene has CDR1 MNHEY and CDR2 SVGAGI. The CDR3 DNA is TGTGCCAGCAGTTACCGGCAGGGGAATAGTCAGCCCCAGCATTTT. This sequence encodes CASSYRQGNSQPQHF.

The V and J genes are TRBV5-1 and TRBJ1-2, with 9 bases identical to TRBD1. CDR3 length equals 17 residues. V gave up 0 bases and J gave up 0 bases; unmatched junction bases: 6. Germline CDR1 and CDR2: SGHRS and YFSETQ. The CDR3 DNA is TGCGCCAGCAGCTTGGGAGGGACAGGGCAAACTAACTATGGCTACACCTTC. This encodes CASSLGGTGQTNYGYTF.

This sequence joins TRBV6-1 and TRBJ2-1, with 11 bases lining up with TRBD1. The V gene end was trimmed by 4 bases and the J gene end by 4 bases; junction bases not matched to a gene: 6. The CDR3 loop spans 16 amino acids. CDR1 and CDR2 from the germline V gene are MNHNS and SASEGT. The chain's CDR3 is CASSGAGQGVYNEQFF. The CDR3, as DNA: TGTGCCAGCAGTGGGGCGGGACAGGGGGTTTACAATGAGCAGTTCTTC.

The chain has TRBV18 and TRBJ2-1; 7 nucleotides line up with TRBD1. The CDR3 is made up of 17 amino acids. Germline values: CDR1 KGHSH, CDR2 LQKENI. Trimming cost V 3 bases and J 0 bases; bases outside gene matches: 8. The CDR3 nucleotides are TGTGCCAGCTCACCGTCCGGGACAGTCGTCTCCTACAATGAGCAGTTCTTC. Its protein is CASSPSGTVVSYNEQFF.

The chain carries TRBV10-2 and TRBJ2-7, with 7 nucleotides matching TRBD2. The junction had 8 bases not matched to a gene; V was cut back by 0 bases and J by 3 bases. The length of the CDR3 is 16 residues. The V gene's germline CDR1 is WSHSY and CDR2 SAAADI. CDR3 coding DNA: TGCGCCAGCAGTGAGTCGAACTGGCGGGGGAACTACGAGCAGTACTTC. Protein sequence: CASSESNWRGNYEQYF.